This T cell receptor (beta chain) came from a study of T cell responses to AZD1222 COVID-19 vaccine. Study-level information: Pooled in the analysis were second doses at about 4 or about 12 weeks.

Comment on this clone: Its cognate antigen is unknown.

Whole-study findings and limits: Sampling captured repertoires only after the peak T cell response. The sample set comprised mostly white British donors with more females, and clonal diversity was possibly underestimated.

Germline V gives CDR1 DFQATT, CDR2 SNEGSKA (reference sequence). The CDR3 length is 17 residues. V was cut by 3 bases and J by 2 bases, with 22 bases left in between. The method was immunoSEQ multiplex PCR; TCRdb's version includes in-frame clones alone and lacks a portion of them. The sample shows around 150,000 clones, about 90% of them seen only once. Sequencing used peripheral blood, obtained on day 0 of AZD1222 vaccination. This sequence was found in an adult in good health. The chain employs TRBV20-1 and TRBJ1-2; D is perhaps TRBD1 (6 bases). Written as DNA, the CDR3 is TGCAGTGCTAGTGGGACATCAGGAGATATAGGGAACTATGGCTACACCTTC. Protein product: CSASGTSGDIGNYGYTF.